The present T cell receptor (beta chain) was sequenced within a study of OX40 agonist ivuxolimab in advanced cancers. Study-wide context: The mean age was approximately 56 years, ranging from about 23 to 79, with about 87% of participants male.

Trimming removed 6 bases from V and 4 bases from J, with 10 bases in between. There are 12 residues in the CDR3. In germline, CDR1 is MNHEY, CDR2 SVGAGI. TCRdb's table, derived via immunoSEQ multiplex PCR, lists solely in-frame clones and lacks some. This table holds 57,000 or so clones, 70% to 90% found once. No patient had autoimmune disease or received systemic immunosuppression. The sequenced sample was CD4+ or CD8+ T cells sorted from blood, obtained in a trial of the OX40 agonist ivuxolimab. This chain links TRBV6-5 with TRBJ2-7; D is uncertain. This TCR was recovered from an adult with an advanced solid tumor such as melanoma, head and neck, liver or kidney cancer. This CDR3 reads CASSAPGYEQYF. The CDR3 DNA is TGTGCCAGCAGCGCTCCCGGGTACGAGCAGTACTTC.